This record looks at one T cell receptor beta chain sequence and its context. Antigen unknown. Germline CDR1 and CDR2: MNHEY and SMNVEV (reference sequence). V shed 7 bases and J 3 bases; nucleotides not matched to a gene: 11. This CDR3 is 15 amino acids long. The data derive from a study of T cell responses to AZD1222 COVID-19 vaccine. Study-level results: It was only after the peak T cell response that any repertoires were sampled. Donors were chiefly white British, with a greater number of females, and clonal diversity was perhaps underestimated. Increases in Spike-specific TCR breadth and depth were seen after two AZD1222 doses.

Measured with immunoSEQ multiplex PCR; TCRdb has only the in-frame clones, and not every one. The repertoire holds 210,000 or so clones, with roughly 94% as singletons. The origin of this receptor is an adult who received the MenACWY meningococcal vaccine as a control. The sample here was peripheral blood, taken 28 days after the second dose of the MenACWY control vaccine. The V and J genes are TRBV27 and TRBJ2-7, with 8 bases that match TRBD1. CDR3 residues: CASKVQTGTGYEQYF. The DNA for the CDR3 is TGTGCCAGCAAGGTGCAAACAGGGACAGGCTACGAGCAGTACTTC.